This T cell receptor (beta chain) stems from a study of T cells in Graves' hyperthyroidism and ophthalmopathy. Patients between 18 and 65 years old had hyperthyroidism, newly diagnosed and lasting under 2 months. Each diagnosis drew on symptoms, thyroxine, TRAb, thyroid ultrasound and orbital computed tomography findings. The CDR3 runs 17 residues. After removal of 3 bases from V and 1 base from J, the junction contained 5 bases not matched to a gene. Germline values: CDR1 SGHTA, CDR2 FQGNSA. This clonotype was found many times. Authors of the study amplified TCR beta CDR3 regions from RNA transcripts. The TCR CDR3 was amplified in a first-round RT-PCR using the HTBI primer set. TCRdb reprocessed the multiplex PCR reads with MiXCR, giving one entry per CDR3 protein. The data hold more than 600,000 distinct CDR3 sequences, with about 16% observed a single time.

This TCR was sampled from a man between 18 and 35 years old with Graves' hyperthyroidism. This chain links TRBV7-2 with TRBJ2-1; 11 bases fit TRBD2. Sequenced input: blood. CDR3 residues: CASSLGSGRGSYNEQFF. Written as DNA, the CDR3 is TGTGCCAGCAGCTTGGGTAGCGGGAGGGGATCCTACAATGAGCAGTTCTTC.